The 8 T cell receptor beta chains reported below all come from one sample, sequenced in a study of OX40 agonist ivuxolimab in advanced cancers. Library preparation employed the immunoSEQ multiplex PCR assay. Entries here come from immuneACCESS through TCRdb and include only in-frame sequences with V and J called. Some clones fail to appear in such tables; in the studies checked, an unresolved V gene covers under half of the shortfall, and the cause of the remainder is unknown. A total of more than 35,000 clones appear in this sample, more than 85% of them only once. About 2.4% of the sample is held by the ten biggest clonotypes. The sample consisted of CD4+ or CD8+ T cells sorted from blood, taken in a trial of the OX40 agonist ivuxolimab. These TCRs come from an adult with an advanced solid tumor such as melanoma, head and neck, liver or kidney cancer.

This rearrangement joins TRBV10-3 to TRBJ1-1; D not certain. Per germline, CDR1 ENHRY and CDR2 SYGVKD. Trimming shortened V by 1 base and J by 1 base, and 19 bases separated the two germline ends. CDR3 length equals 18 residues. The CDR3 nucleotides are TGTGCCATCAGTGAGTTTGGACGTAGGGAGGGTCGGAACACTGAAGCTTTCTTT. Translation: CAISEFGRREGRNTEAFF.

This chain joins TRBV19 and TRBJ1-2, with a tentative D call TRBD1 (5 bases). V was shortened by 1 base and J by 7 bases, with 10 bases between the two germline ends. There are 13 residues in the CDR3. The germline V gene encodes CDR1 LNHDA and CDR2 SQIVND (reference sequence). The CDR3 nucleotides are TGTGCCAGTAGTATAGGCTCAGGGCTTGGCTACACCTTC. It is translated as CASSIGSGLGYTF.

This chain uses TRBV10-3 with TRBJ1-1; TRBD1 might be the D (6 bases). This CDR3 contains 13 residues. The V and J ends lost 7 bases and 11 bases respectively, with 20 bases between them. From germline, CDR1 is ENHRY and CDR2 SYGVKD. CDR3 bases: TGTGCCATCAAGGCAGGGGATTATGAGATTGCTTTCTTT. Translated, it gives CAIKAGDYEIAFF.

This clone appeared once. The CDR3 loop is CSVEGASGVLYNEQFF. The CDR3 DNA reads TGCAGCGTTGAAGGAGCCTCGGGGGTTCTATACAATGAGCAGTTCTTC. The J gene is TRBJ2-1, the V gene TRBV29-1, with D tentatively TRBD2 (6 bases). The CDR3 totals 16 residues. Trimming took off 1 base at V and 4 bases at J, with 17 bases between the two ends. Germline values: CDR1 SQVTM, CDR2 ANQGSEA.

The chain combines TRBV25-1 with TRBJ2-5, with 13 bases that match TRBD2. Trimming at V came to 4 bases and at J to 7 bases, leaving 6 bases not matched to a gene. CDR3 length: 15 amino acids. CDR1 and CDR2 (germline): MGHDK, SYGVNS. The CDR3 reads CASSGTSGGLGTQYF. The CDR3 DNA is TGTGCCAGCAGTGGGACTAGCGGGGGACTCGGGACCCAGTACTTC. Complete variable domain (other parts from reference TRBV25-1 and TRBJ2-5): EADIYQTPRYLVIGTGKKITLECSQTMGHDKMYWYQQDPGMELHLIHYSYGVNSTEKGDLSSESTVSRIRTEHFPLTLESARPSHTSQYLCASSGTSGGLGTQYFGPGTRLLVL.

The sample holds one count of this clone. The chain is built from TRBV15 and TRBJ2-3; 8 bases are shared with TRBD2. V lost 0 bases and J lost 4; bases outside the gene matches: 3. Looked up from germline, CDR1 is LNHNV and CDR2 is YYDKDF (reference sequence). The CDR3 spans 15 residues. The CDR3 is CATSRDGGGSDTQYF. CDR3 nucleotide sequence: TGTGCCACCAGCAGAGACGGGGGGGGTTCAGATACGCAGTATTTT. Supplemented by reference TRBV15 and TRBJ2-3, the full variable domain reads DAMVIQNPRYQVTQFGKPVTLSCSQTLNHNVMYWYQQKSSQAPKLLFHYYDKDFNNEADTPDNFQSRRPNTSFCFLDIRSPGLGDTAMYLCATSRDGGGSDTQYFGPGTRLTVL.

The chain is built from TRBV11-2 and TRBJ2-7; the match to TRBD1 covers 7 bases. CDR1 is SGHAT, CDR2 FQNNGV, per germline. The CDR3 sequence is 14 residues long. V was pared by 5 bases and J by 0 bases, with 4 bases of the junction left unmatched. CDR3 region: CASSLGQASYEQYF. CDR3 sequence (DNA): TGTGCCAGCAGCCTCGGACAGGCCTCCTACGAGCAGTACTTC. Full variable domain (missing parts from reference TRBV11-2 and TRBJ2-7): EAGVAQSPRYKIIEKRQSVAFWCNPISGHATLYWYQQILGQGPKLLIQFQNNGVVDDSQLPKDRFSAERLKGVDSTLKIQPAKLEDSAVYLCASSLGQASYEQYFGPGTRLTVT.

The chain couples TRBV2 to TRBJ1-1; possibly TRBD1 for D (6 bases). Germline CDR1 and CDR2: SNHLY and FYNNEI. V was shortened by 6 bases and J by 6 bases, with 14 bases between the two germline ends. The CDR3 runs 13 residues. The CDR3 DNA sequence: TGTGCCAGCAGAGATCAGGGGATCCCTGAAGCTTTCTTT. It encodes CASRDQGIPEAFF.